A single sample is the source of the 10 T cell receptor beta chains below, sequenced in a study of shared clonotypes between healthy human individuals. Only in-frame clones appear in the TCRdb table, and some are missing; sequencing was by immunoSEQ multiplex PCR. The sample records some 800,000 clones, roughly 92% being singletons. Naive CD8 cells, CD45RO-negative and positively selected for CCR7, excluded terminally differentiated effector memory CD45RA+ cells. The sample comprised naive CD8+ T cells sorted from blood. Source of these receptors: a man younger than 45 in good health.

V is TRBV7-2 and J is TRBJ2-7, with D possibly TRBD1 on 7 matching bases. Looked up from germline, CDR1 is SGHTA and CDR2 is FQGNSA. This CDR3 contains 15 residues. V gave up 4 bases and J gave up 3 bases, with 16 bases separating them. The CDR3 DNA follows: TGTGCCAGCAGCTCCTACAGGGGAGGTGGCTACGAGCAGTACTTC. It encodes CASSSYRGGGYEQYF.

The rearrangement links TRBV29-1 to TRBJ1-2, with 8 bases matching TRBD1. Germline-derived CDR1 and CDR2 are SQVTM and ANQGSEA. This CDR3 comprises 12 residues. Trimming removed 7 bases from V and 5 bases from J; junction bases left unmatched: 6. CDR3 sequence reads: CSAEDRDYGYTF. The DNA of the CDR3 is TGCAGCGCCGAGGACAGGGATTATGGCTACACCTTC.

This chain links TRBV14 with TRBJ1-3; tentative D call: TRBD1 (5 bases). V was trimmed by 1 base and J by 0 bases, leaving 13 bases between them. Per the germline V gene, CDR1 is SGHDN and CDR2 is FVKESK. CDR3 length: 17 residues. Here the CDR3 reads CASSQGGATFSGNTIYF. In DNA, the CDR3 is TGTGCCAGCAGCCAAGGCGGGGCTACTTTCTCTGGAAACACCATATATTTT.

The V and J genes are TRBV5-5 and TRBJ2-1; possible D gene TRBD1, 5 bases. CDR1 and CDR2 (germline): SGHKS, YYEKEE (reference sequence). The V and J ends lost 2 bases and 2 bases respectively, with 8 bases between them. The CDR3 is 14 residues long. This CDR3 reads CASSLGRAYNEQFF. For the CDR3, the DNA is TGTGCCAGCAGCTTAGGCAGGGCCTACAATGAGCAGTTCTTC.

This chain connects TRBV7-4 to TRBJ1-1; unclear D gene. The CDR3 consists of 12 residues. V was trimmed by 5 bases and J by 4 bases, leaving 8 bases between them. Germline assignment: CDR1 SGHVT and CDR2 SQSDAQ. The CDR3 DNA follows: TGTGCCAGCAGCCACGGGGTCACTGAAGCTTTCTTT. Translated: CASSHGVTEAFF.

The chain combines TRBV15 with TRBJ2-3, with D maybe TRBD2 (6 bases). Germline CDR1 and CDR2: LNHNV and YYDKDF (reference sequence). The CDR3 totals 12 residues. Trimming pared 11 bases from V and 0 bases from J, leaving 9 bases between. This CDR3 reads CAFGTSTDTQYF. The CDR3 coding sequence is TGTGCCTTCGGGACTAGCACAGATACGCAGTATTTT.

The rearrangement uses TRBV27 and TRBJ2-3; 8 bases align to TRBD2. The trim removed 8 bases at V and 5 bases at J, leaving 9 bases unmatched. Germline V gene data show CDR1 as MNHEY and CDR2 as SMNVEV (reference sequence). The CDR3 loop spans 14 amino acids. CDR3 in DNA: TGTGCCAGCCTCCCGGGAGGGTCCGGAGATACGCAGTATTTT. Its translation is CASLPGGSGDTQYF.

This rearrangement joins TRBV19 to TRBJ2-1; 10 bases agree with TRBD2. V gave up 9 bases and J gave up 4 bases; unmatched junction bases: 6. The germline CDR1 and CDR2 sequences are LNHDA and SQIVND (reference sequence). This CDR3 has 14 amino acids. CDR3 coding DNA: TGTGCCAGCACCGGACTAGCGGAATACAATGAGCAGTTCTTC. It encodes CASTGLAEYNEQFF.

This rearrangement joins TRBV28 to TRBJ2-1; 11 bases are shared with TRBD2. The J segment lost 6 bases and the V segment lost 9 bases, leaving 10 bases of the junction unmatched. Germline CDR1 reads MDHEN; CDR2 reads SYDVKM. This CDR3 comprises 15 residues. Here the CDR3 reads CASTYTSGRFNEQFF. CDR3 coding DNA: TGTGCCAGTACCTATACTAGCGGGAGATTCAATGAGCAGTTCTTC.

With regard to this clone: Different DNA sequences within this sample yield the same CDR3. The chain recombines TRBV28 with TRBJ1-1; D remains ambiguous. Per the germline V gene, CDR1 is MDHEN and CDR2 is SYDVKM. This CDR3 has 14 residues. V gave up 1 base and J gave up 1 base, with 7 bases separating them. Here the CDR3 reads CASSLSGRNTEAFF. In nucleotides, the CDR3 is TGTGCCAGCAGTTTATCCGGGCGGAACACTGAAGCTTTCTTT. Based on the CDR3 plus reference TRBV28 and TRBJ1-1, the full variable domain is DVKVTQSSRYLVKRTGEKVFLECVQDMDHENMFWYRQDPGLGLRLIYFSYDVKMKEKGDIPEGYSVSREKKERFSLILESASTNQTSMYLCASSLSGRNTEAFFGQGTRLTVV.